This T cell receptor (beta chain) stems from a study of shared clonotypes between healthy human individuals. Germline V CDR1 and CDR2: MDHEN, SYDVKM. There are 13 residues in the CDR3. Trimming removed 6 bases at V and 8 bases at J, with 16 bases between. Deep was the level used in running the assay. Genomic DNA from each subset was divided evenly over several immunoSEQ plates. Only in-frame clones appear in the TCRdb table, and some are missing; sequencing was by immunoSEQ multiplex PCR. The data hold about 1.1 million clones, with 70% to 80% observed a single time. Sequencing was done on a sample of memory CD4+ T cells from PBMCs. Regarding subset: CD45RA-negative fraction. The V call is TRBV28, the J call TRBJ1-2; a possible D gene is TRBD1 (6 bases). The TCR sequence derives from a man between 18 and 35 years old in good health. Some clones in this sample may be carry-over from other donors' samples. The CDR3 spells CASRLINRDGYTF. As DNA, the CDR3 is TGTGCCAGCAGGCTCATTAACAGGGACGGCTACACCTTC.